This T cell receptor (beta chain) came from a study of T cells after yellow fever vaccination. Germline loops: CDR1 MGHRA, CDR2 YSYEKL. The CDR3 loop spans 14 amino acids. TCRdb reprocessed the 5' RACE reads with MiXCR, giving one entry per CDR3 protein. The table records approximately 160,000 distinct CDR3 sequences, approximately 9.7% of them present only once. This clonotype has only a few counts. The junction does not match germline at one end; this may be a read error. This specimen consisted of CD8+ T cells sorted from PBMCs, obtained 45 days after the yellow fever booster vaccination. This sequence was found in a man between 18 and 29 years old who received the YFV17D yellow fever vaccine. The chain uses TRBV4-1 and TRBJ1-1; 8 bases align to TRBD1. In nucleotides, the CDR3 is TGCGCCAGCAGCCAAGGGACAGGGAACGCTGAAGCTTTCTTT. Translating it yields CASSQGTGNAEAFF.